This T cell receptor beta chain comes out of a study of T cells in Graves' hyperthyroidism and ophthalmopathy. General study results and limits: Blood also held most thyroid clonotypes expanded beyond 0.001. In simple terms, a model built on 13 V-J features told ophthalmopathy apart from stable hyperthyroidism.

Regions amplified from RNA transcripts were the TCR beta CDR3 regions. HTBI primers drove first-round RT-PCR of the TCR CDR3. A single record per CDR3 protein comes from TCRdb applying MiXCR to the multiplex PCR reads. The sample lists under 300,000 distinct CDR3 sequences, 13% occurring once. Germline V gives CDR1 MNHEY, CDR2 SMNVEV (reference sequence). CDR3 size: 16 residues. V shed 3 bases and J shed 4 bases, with 15 bases lying between them. Exclusion criteria comprised uncontrolled infection, other autoimmune disease, pregnancy or lactation. About this clonotype itself: Its antigen is unidentified.

The sample consisted of blood. The sequence derives from a woman between 25 and 40 years old with Graves' hyperthyroidism that later progressed to Graves' ophthalmopathy. The V call is TRBV27, the J call TRBJ2-2; TRBD1 or TRBD2 may be the D gene (5 bases each). The CDR3 DNA is TGTGCCAGCAGTTTGGGGGTGACCCCCGCCACCGGGGAGCTGTTTTTT. Translation: CASSLGVTPATGELFF.